This TCR beta chain derives from a study of T cell responses to AZD1222 COVID-19 vaccine. Study conclusions and caveats: Baseline serology detected seropositivity in only six AZD1222 recipients. Donors were chiefly white British, with a greater number of females, and clonal diversity was perhaps underestimated. Compared with day 0, the breadth and depth of the Spike-specific TCR repertoire rose significantly after two doses of AZD1222.

With regard to this clone: The antigen remains unidentified.

TCRdb's table, derived via immunoSEQ multiplex PCR, lists solely in-frame clones and lacks some. The profile shows over 95,000 clones, around 85% of them singletons. Trimming took off 4 bases at V and 6 bases at J, with 4 bases between the two ends. Germline V CDR1 and CDR2: KGHSH, LQKENI. CDR3 length: 12 residues. The receptor comes from an adult who received the AZD1222 COVID-19 vaccine. The sample consisted of peripheral blood, taken 28 days after the second AZD1222 dose. The chain couples TRBV18 to TRBJ1-6, with D unclear. The CDR3 is CASSLSNSPLHF. The DNA for the CDR3 is TGTGCCAGCTCACTTTCTAATTCACCCCTCCACTTT. The full variable domain, in which reference TRBV18 and TRBJ1-6 provide the parts outside the CDR3, is NAGVMQNPRHLVRRRGQEARLRCSPMKGHSHVYWYRQLPEEGLKFMVYLQKENIIDESGMPKERFSAEFPKEGPSILRIQQVVRGDSAAYFCASSLSNSPLHFGNGTRLTVT.